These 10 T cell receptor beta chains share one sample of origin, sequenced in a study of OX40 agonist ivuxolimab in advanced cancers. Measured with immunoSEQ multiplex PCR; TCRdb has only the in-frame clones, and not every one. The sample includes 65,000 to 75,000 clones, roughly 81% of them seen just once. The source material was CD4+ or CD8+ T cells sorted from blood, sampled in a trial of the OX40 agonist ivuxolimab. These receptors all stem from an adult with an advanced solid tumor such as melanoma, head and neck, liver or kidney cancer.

The CDR3 bases are TGTGCCAGCAGCTTAGCGACAGGGCCCTCCTCTGGAAACACCATATATTTT. It encodes CASSLATGPSSGNTIYF. The chain uses TRBV7-9 and TRBJ1-3, with 7 nucleotides matching TRBD1. The CDR3 runs to 17 residues. Germline loops: CDR1 SEHNR, CDR2 FQNEAQ (reference sequence). V was pared by 0 bases and J by 0 bases, with 5 bases of the junction left unmatched.

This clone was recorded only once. CDR3 region: CASKAGFGNEQFF. DNA for the CDR3: TGTGCCAGCAAAGCGGGCTTCGGCAATGAGCAGTTCTTC. This rearrangement joins TRBV2 to TRBJ2-1, with a weak D call TRBD2 (6 bases). The CDR3 runs 13 residues. Trimming shortened V by 7 bases and J by 6 bases, and 13 bases separated the two germline ends. CDR1 is SNHLY, CDR2 FYNNEI, per germline.

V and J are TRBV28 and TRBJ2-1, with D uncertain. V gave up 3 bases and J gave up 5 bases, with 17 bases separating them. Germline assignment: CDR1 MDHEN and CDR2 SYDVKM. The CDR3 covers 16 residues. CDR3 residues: CASSLLRLTANNEQFF. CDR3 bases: TGTGCCAGCAGTTTGTTGCGTCTTACAGCGAACAATGAGCAGTTCTTC.

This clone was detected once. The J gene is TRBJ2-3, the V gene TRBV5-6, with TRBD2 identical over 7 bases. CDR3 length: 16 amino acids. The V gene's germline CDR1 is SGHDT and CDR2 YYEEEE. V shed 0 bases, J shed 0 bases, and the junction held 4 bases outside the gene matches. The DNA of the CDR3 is TGTGCCAGCAGCTTGGTCACTAGCGCCAGCACAGATACGCAGTATTTT. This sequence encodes CASSLVTSASTDTQYF.

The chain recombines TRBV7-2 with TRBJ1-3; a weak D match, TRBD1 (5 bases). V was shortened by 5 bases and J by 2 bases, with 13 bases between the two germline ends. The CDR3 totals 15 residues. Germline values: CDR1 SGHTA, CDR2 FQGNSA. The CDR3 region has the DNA TGTGCCAGCAGCGTGTCGCAGGGAACTGGAAACACCATATATTTT. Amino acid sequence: CASSVSQGTGNTIYF.

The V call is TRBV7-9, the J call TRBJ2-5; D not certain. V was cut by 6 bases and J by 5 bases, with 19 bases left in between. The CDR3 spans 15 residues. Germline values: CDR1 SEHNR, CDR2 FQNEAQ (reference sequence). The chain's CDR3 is CASRTRVSLGETQYF. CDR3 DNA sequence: TGTGCCAGCAGAACCCGGGTCTCTCTCGGGGAGACCCAGTACTTC.

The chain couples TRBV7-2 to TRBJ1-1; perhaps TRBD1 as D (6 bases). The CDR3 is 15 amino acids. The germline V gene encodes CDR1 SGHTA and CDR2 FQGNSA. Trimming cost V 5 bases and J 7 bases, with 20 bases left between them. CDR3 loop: CASSPRVGATSEAFF. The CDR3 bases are TGTGCCAGCAGCCCCCGAGTGGGGGCGACAAGTGAAGCTTTCTTT.

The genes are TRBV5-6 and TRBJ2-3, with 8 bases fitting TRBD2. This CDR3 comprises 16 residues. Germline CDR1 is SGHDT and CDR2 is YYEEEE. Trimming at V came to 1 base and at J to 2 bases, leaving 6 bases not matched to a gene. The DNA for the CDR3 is TGTGCCAGCAGCTTGCACCGGGGGGGCTACACAGATACGCAGTATTTT. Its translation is CASSLHRGGYTDTQYF.

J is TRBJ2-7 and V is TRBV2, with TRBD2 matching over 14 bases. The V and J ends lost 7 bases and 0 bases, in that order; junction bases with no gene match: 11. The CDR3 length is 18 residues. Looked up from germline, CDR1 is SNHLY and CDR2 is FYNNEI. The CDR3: CASKTTGLAGVYSYEQYF. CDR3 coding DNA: TGTGCCAGCAAAACAACGGGACTAGCGGGAGTATACTCCTACGAGCAGTACTTC.

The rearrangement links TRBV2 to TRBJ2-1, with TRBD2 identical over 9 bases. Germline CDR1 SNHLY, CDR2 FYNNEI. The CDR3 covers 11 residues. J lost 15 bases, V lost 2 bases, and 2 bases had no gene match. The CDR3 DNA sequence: TGTGCCAGCAGTGAACTAGCGGGACGGTTCTTC. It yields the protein CASSELAGRFF.